The rows below give T cell receptor beta chains drawn from one sample of a study of early T cells in non-severe SARS-CoV-2 infection. MiXCR was run by TCRdb on the 5' RACE reads, yielding one entry per CDR3 protein. The sample has some 41,000 distinct CDR3 sequences; around a quarter are singletons. The material sequenced was whole blood, taken at baseline. Source of these receptors: an adult who was a healthcare worker with PCR-confirmed SARS-CoV-2 infection or an uninfected control (not recorded which). The CDR3 runs from the conserved cysteine through the conserved F or W.

v_call: TRBV13
j_call: TRBJ1-1
cdr3_aa: CASSLGDREAEAFF

v_call: TRBV19
j_call: TRBJ2-5
cdr3_aa: CASSGTGALKSQYF

v_call: TRBV9
j_call: TRBJ1-4
cdr3_aa: CASSAQLAAGKLFF

v_call: TRBV7-9
j_call: TRBJ1-3
cdr3_aa: CASSSPGGSGNTIYF

v_call: TRBV6-2/TRBV6-3
j_call: TRBJ2-7
cdr3_aa: CASRLWTGAYEQYF

v_call: TRBV10-3
j_call: TRBJ2-2
cdr3_aa: CAIRAGQGRGRAGELFF

v_call: TRBV27
j_call: TRBJ2-6
cdr3_aa: CASSLERQGLGANVLTF

v_call: TRBV11-2
j_call: TRBJ1-3
cdr3_aa: CASSSYSYSGNTIYF

v_call: TRBV7-3
j_call: TRBJ2-3
cdr3_aa: CASSLTSGDTQYF

v_call: TRBV19
j_call: TRBJ2-2
cdr3_aa: CASSRQGVTGELFF

v_call: TRBV12-3/TRBV12-4
j_call: TRBJ1-1
cdr3_aa: CASSLRTEAFF

v_call: TRBV12-3/TRBV12-4
j_call: TRBJ1-6
cdr3_aa: CASTQTRPPLHF

v_call: TRBV5-1
j_call: TRBJ2-7
cdr3_aa: CASSLYDRGDEQYF

v_call: TRBV7-2
j_call: TRBJ2-1
cdr3_aa: CASSLNQVNEQFF

v_call: TRBV6-2/TRBV6-3
j_call: TRBJ2-2
cdr3_aa: CASSFGEAGELFF

v_call: TRBV15
j_call: TRBJ2-2
cdr3_aa: CATSRQDLNTGELFF

v_call: TRBV27
j_call: TRBJ2-7
cdr3_aa: CASREGRGSYEQYF